The 9 T cell receptor beta chains presented below share a single source sample, sequenced in a study of a mutant IDH1 vaccine in newly diagnosed glioma. Libraries were prepared by immunoSEQ multiplex PCR; TCRdb keeps only in-frame clonotypes and omits some of them. The table records 40,000 to 45,000 clones, around 83% of them present only once. Time point described: week 35, safety follow-up. A single vaccine dose contained 300 ug of mutant IDH1 20-mer peptide, and topical imiquimod was used with it. Their cognate antigens are unknown. The source material was PBMCs, sampled from a glioma patient whose treatment included an IDH1 peptide vaccine. The receptors originated from a woman between 45 and 65 years old with glioma.

The rearrangement uses TRBV6-4 and TRBJ2-1; D gene uncertain. V gave up 0 bases and J gave up 6 bases, with 6 bases separating them. CDR1 MRHNA and CDR2 SNTAGT come from the germline V gene. The CDR3 sequence is 13 residues long. CDR3 DNA: TGTGCCAGCAGTGACTCAGAAGGCAATGAGCAGTTCTTC. This encodes CASSDSEGNEQFF.

The rearrangement uses TRBV27 and TRBJ1-1, with D possibly TRBD1 on 6 matching bases. CDR1 and CDR2 from the germline V gene are MNHEY and SMNVEV (reference sequence). The CDR3 has 15 residues. V was trimmed by 6 bases and J by 4 bases, leaving 18 bases between them. The CDR3 loop is CASSQTTVGATEAFF. CDR3 DNA sequence: TGTGCCAGCAGCCAAACTACCGTGGGGGCCACTGAAGCTTTCTTT.

This chain uses TRBV27 with TRBJ1-5; D gene ambiguous. Trimming removed 0 bases at V and 3 bases at J, with 6 bases between. The CDR3 contains 14 residues. Per the germline V gene, CDR1 is MNHEY and CDR2 is SMNVEV (reference sequence). The CDR3 sequence: CASSLSRNNQPQHF. In DNA, the CDR3 is TGTGCCAGCAGTTTATCGCGGAACAATCAGCCCCAGCATTTT.

This chain connects TRBV15 to TRBJ2-7; D call uncertain. Trimming shortened V by 3 bases and J by 4 bases, and 10 bases separated the two germline ends. CDR1 LNHNV and CDR2 YYDKDF come from the germline V gene (reference sequence). The CDR3 runs to 13 residues. CDR3 residues: CATSRGRLYEQYF. In DNA form, the CDR3 reads TGTGCCACCAGCAGGGGCCGCCTTTACGAGCAGTACTTC.

This sequence joins TRBV9 and TRBJ2-7; TRBD1 agrees at 7 bases. V shed 5 bases, J shed 2 bases, and the junction held 10 bases outside the gene matches. Germline loops: CDR1 SGDLS, CDR2 YYNGEE. The CDR3 sequence is 15 residues long. CDR3 sequence (DNA): TGTGCCAGCAGTGACAGGGAACTTCCCCCCTACGAGCAGTACTTC. Translation gives CASSDRELPPYEQYF.

The chain has TRBV5-8 and TRBJ1-1; 8 nucleotides match TRBD1. The V gene's germline CDR1 is SGHTS and CDR2 YDEGEE. The J segment lost 0 bases and the V segment lost 3 bases, leaving 13 bases of the junction unmatched. This CDR3 contains 18 residues. The CDR3 is CASSSRAGGFWLNTEAFF. As DNA, the CDR3 is TGTGCCAGCAGCTCGAGAGCAGGGGGCTTTTGGTTGAACACTGAAGCTTTCTTT.

The chain combines TRBV18 with TRBJ1-6; D is perhaps TRBD1 (5 bases). The V gene lost 6 bases and the J gene lost 7 bases, with 13 bases spanning the gap. This CDR3 comprises 14 residues. Germline loops: CDR1 KGHSH, CDR2 LQKENI. CDR3 sequence: CASSPGTDNSPLHF. The CDR3 DNA reads TGTGCCAGCTCGCCCGGGACGGACAATTCACCCCTCCACTTT.

In its sample, this clone was seen once. The chain recombines TRBV5-4 with TRBJ1-5; 7 nucleotides match TRBD1. V gave up 4 bases and J gave up 7 bases; unmatched junction bases: 8. The CDR3 runs to 14 residues. Germline V gives CDR1 SGHNT, CDR2 YYREEE (reference sequence). The CDR3 region has the DNA TGTGCCAGCAGCCAGGGGGGGTCGGAACAGCCCCAGCATTTT. Translated: CASSQGGSEQPQHF.

A single count supports this clone. V is TRBV5-4 and J is TRBJ1-2; D perhaps matches TRBD1 (6 bases). Per germline, CDR1 SGHNT and CDR2 YYREEE (reference sequence). V was cut by 0 bases and J by 5 bases, with 8 bases left in between. The CDR3 runs to 13 residues. The CDR3 protein is CASSLAGEYGYTF. CDR3 coding DNA: TGTGCCAGCAGCTTGGCAGGGGAATATGGCTACACCTTC.